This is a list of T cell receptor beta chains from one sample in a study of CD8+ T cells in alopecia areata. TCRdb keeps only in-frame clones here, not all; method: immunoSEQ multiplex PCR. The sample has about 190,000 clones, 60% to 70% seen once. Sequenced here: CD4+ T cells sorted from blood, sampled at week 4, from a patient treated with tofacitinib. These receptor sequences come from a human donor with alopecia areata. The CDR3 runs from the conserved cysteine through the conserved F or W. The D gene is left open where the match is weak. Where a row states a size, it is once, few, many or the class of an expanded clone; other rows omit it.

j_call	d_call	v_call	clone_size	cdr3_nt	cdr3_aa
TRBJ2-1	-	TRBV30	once	TGTGCCTGGAGTGGTGTTGGCTGGCCAGCCTACAATGAGCAGTTCTTC	CAWSGVGWPAYNEQFF
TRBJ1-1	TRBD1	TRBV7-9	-	TGTGCCAGCAGCCCAAACAGGGGCGGGAACACTGAAGCTTTCTTT	CASSPNRGGNTEAFF
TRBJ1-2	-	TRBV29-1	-	TGCAGCGTTGAAGATTTAGCAGGGGAAGAAGCCTACACCTTC	CSVEDLAGEEAYTF
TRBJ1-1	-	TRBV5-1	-	TGCGCCAGCCGTACGGTAGGGGACGCTGAAGCTTTCTTT	CASRTVGDAEAFF
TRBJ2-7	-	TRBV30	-	TGTGCCTGGAGCCAGGGAGGGGGCGAGCAGTACTTC	CAWSQGGGEQYF
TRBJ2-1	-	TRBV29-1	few	TGCAGCGTTCAGGGCCAAGGGGTCTCTGGTGGTGAGCAGTTCTTC	CSVQGQGVSGGEQFF
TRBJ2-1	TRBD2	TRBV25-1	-	TGTGCCAGCAGTGAATTCCGACTAGCAGACAACAATGAGCAGTTCTTC	CASSEFRLADNNEQFF
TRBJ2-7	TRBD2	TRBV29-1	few	TGCAGCGTTGGATACGGGAGGTCGATCGAGCAGTACTTC	CSVGYGRSIEQYF
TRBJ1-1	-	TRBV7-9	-	TGTGCCAGCACCCATCATGGGACCGAAGCTTTCTTT	CASTHHGTEAFF
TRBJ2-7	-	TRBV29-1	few	TGCAGCGTTGAAGGCCAGGGGTACGACGAGCAGTACTTC	CSVEGQGYDEQYF
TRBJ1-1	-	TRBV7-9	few	TGTGCCAGCAGCCAACCGGGCAGGCCCGCTGAAGCTTTCTTT	CASSQPGRPAEAFF
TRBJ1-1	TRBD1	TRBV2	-	TGTGCCAGCAGTGAAATGGGACAGGAGAGAACTGAAGCTTTCTTT	CASSEMGQERTEAFF
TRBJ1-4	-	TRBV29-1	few	TGCAGCGTTGAAGATCTTCAAAACGGTGGGGAAAAACTGTTTTTT	CSVEDLQNGGEKLFF
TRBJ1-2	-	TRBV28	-	TGTGCCAGCAGCCCCCGACCTTATGGCTACACCTTC	CASSPRPYGYTF
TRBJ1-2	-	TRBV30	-	TGTGCCTGGAGTGGTAGCGGGGATGGCTACACCTTC	CAWSGSGDGYTF
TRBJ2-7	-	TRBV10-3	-	TGTGCCATCAGTGTGCAACAGGGTCACTCCTACGAGCAGTACTTC	CAISVQQGHSYEQYF
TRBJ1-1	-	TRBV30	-	TGTGCCTGGAGTGCAGGGAGGAAGAACACTGAAGCTTTCTTT	CAWSAGRKNTEAFF
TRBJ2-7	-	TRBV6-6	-	TGTGCCAGCAGGGAACCCGGGACGGCGACCTACGAGCAGTACTTC	CASREPGTATYEQYF
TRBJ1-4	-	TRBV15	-	TGTGCCACCAGCAGAGGCCAAACGGGGAGGGAAAAACTGTTTTTT	CATSRGQTGREKLFF
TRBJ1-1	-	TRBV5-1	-	TGCGCCAGCAGCTTGACGGGTCCCACTGAAGCTTTCTTT	CASSLTGPTEAFF
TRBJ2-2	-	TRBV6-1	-	TGTGCCAGCAGTGGGCCAGGAGGGGGGAACACCGGGGAGCTGTTTTTT	CASSGPGGGNTGELFF
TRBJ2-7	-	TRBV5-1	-	TGCGCCAGCAGCTTGGACGGGACAACATCCTACGAGCAGTACTTC	CASSLDGTTSYEQYF
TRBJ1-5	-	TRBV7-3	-	TGTGCCAGCAGCTTAAGAAAAGGGAACCTCTATAGCAATCAGCCCCAGCATTTT	CASSLRKGNLYSNQPQHF
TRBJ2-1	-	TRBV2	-	TGTGCCAGCAGTAACCCTCCCGTCGAGCAGTTCTTC	CASSNPPVEQFF
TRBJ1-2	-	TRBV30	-	TGTGCCTGGAGTGTACAGCGGCAGTCTCGCTACACCTTC	CAWSVQRQSRYTF
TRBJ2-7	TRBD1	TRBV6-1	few	TGTGCCAGCGGTGAAGGGACAGGACGTACCTACGAGCAGTACTTC	CASGEGTGRTYEQYF
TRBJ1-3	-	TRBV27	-	TGTGCCAGCCGTGTGAGGGGGAGAAACACCATATATTTT	CASRVRGRNTIYF
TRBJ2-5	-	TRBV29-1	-	TGCAGCGTTGACGGTAGAGGTGGGGAGACCCAGTACTTC	CSVDGRGGETQYF
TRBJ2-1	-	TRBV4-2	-	TGTGCCAGCAGCCCTGGTACACCCTACAATGAGCAGTTCTTC	CASSPGTPYNEQFF
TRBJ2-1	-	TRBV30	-	TGTGCCTGCCCCGCAGCGGCCTCCTACAATGAGCAGTTCTTC	CACPAAASYNEQFF
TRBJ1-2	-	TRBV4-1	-	TGCGCCAGCAGCCAAGAAAGAGACAGGAACTATGGCTACACCTTC	CASSQERDRNYGYTF
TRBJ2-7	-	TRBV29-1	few	TGCAGCGTTGAGTTAGGGCGGAATATCAACGAGCAGTACTTC	CSVELGRNINEQYF
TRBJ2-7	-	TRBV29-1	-	TGCAGCGTTTTCAAGCTAGCGAGGCAGTACTTC	CSVFKLARQYF
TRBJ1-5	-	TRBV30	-	TGTGCCTGGAGTGTGGGTCGGGGGGGCCACAATCAGCCCCAGCATTTT	CAWSVGRGGHNQPQHF
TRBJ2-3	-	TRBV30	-	TGTGCCTGCCACCGGGGAGATACGCAGTATTTT	CACHRGDTQYF
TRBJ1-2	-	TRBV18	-	TGTGCCAGCTCCATACAGGCAGTCGATGGCTACACCTTC	CASSIQAVDGYTF
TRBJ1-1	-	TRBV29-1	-	TGCAGCGTTGGGGGCCCTGAAGCTTTCTTT	CSVGGPEAFF
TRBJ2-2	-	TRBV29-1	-	TGCAGCGTTGGAAGAAAACTAGCAAACACCGGGGAGCTGTTTTTT	CSVGRKLANTGELFF
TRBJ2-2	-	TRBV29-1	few	TGCAGCGTTGATGAGGCGTGGGCCGGGGAGCTGTTTTTT	CSVDEAWAGELFF
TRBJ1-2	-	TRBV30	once	TGTGCCTACCCCGGGACGCAAGACGGCGGCTACACCTTC	CAYPGTQDGGYTF
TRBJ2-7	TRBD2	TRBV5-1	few	TGCGCCAGCAGCTCGGGACTAGCGGGCTCCTACGAGCAGTACTTC	CASSSGLAGSYEQYF
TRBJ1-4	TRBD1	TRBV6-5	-	TGTGCCAGCAGTACCTGGGACAGAAAACTGTTTTTT	CASSTWDRKLFF
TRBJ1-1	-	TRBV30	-	TGTGCCTGGAGCCTTATGAACACTGAAGCTTTCTTT	CAWSLMNTEAFF
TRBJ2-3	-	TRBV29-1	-	TGCAGCGTTGAGGAGGTCGATACGCAGTATTTT	CSVEEVDTQYF
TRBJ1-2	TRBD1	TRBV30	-	TGTGCCCGCTCACAGGGGCATGAATACACCTTC	CARSQGHEYTF
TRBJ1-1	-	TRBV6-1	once	TGTGCCAGCAGTGTCCCGGGCAGAATGAACACTGAAGCTTTCTTT	CASSVPGRMNTEAFF
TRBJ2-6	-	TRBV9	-	TGTGCCAGCAGCCTCGGGAGATCTGGGGCCAACGTCCTGACTTTC	CASSLGRSGANVLTF
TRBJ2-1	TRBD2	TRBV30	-	TGTGCCTGGAGTGTACGTGTCGGGAGGGCCGGGAATGAGCAGTTCTTC	CAWSVRVGRAGNEQFF
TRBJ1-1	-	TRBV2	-	TGTGCCAGCAGTGACCAGGGGCCGAACACTGAAGCTTTCTTT	CASSDQGPNTEAFF
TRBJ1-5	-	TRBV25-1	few	TGTGCCAGCAGTGAATGGGGGGGAGGCGGGCCCCAGCATTTT	CASSEWGGGGPQHF
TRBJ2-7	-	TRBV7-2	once	TGTGCCAGCAGCTTGGGGTTCGGGTCCTACGAGCAGTACTTC	CASSLGFGSYEQYF